This T cell receptor beta chain was documented in a study of T cells in Graves' hyperthyroidism and ophthalmopathy (dated by TCRdb to the late 2010s). Study-wide context: Peripheral blood samples were taken at the time of initial diagnosis, prior to any treatment. In addition, the study compared T-cell repertoires in thyroid tissue and in blood from roughly six Graves' hyperthyroidism patients. TCR V-J signatures able to tell the groups apart were searched for in a discovery cohort of 95 or so patients, of whom around 43 had Graves' ophthalmopathy and roughly 59 had stable Graves' hyperthyroidism. The paper reports TCR Vbeta CDR3 sequencing of 135 peripheral blood samples: around 45 ophthalmopathy, approximately 74 hyperthyroidism and approximately 17 progressor patients. The 100 discovery patients were randomly split 7:3 into training and test sets. An independent validation cohort of 18 to 20 hyperthyroidism patients and over 15 patients who later progressed to ophthalmopathy tested prospective prediction of ophthalmopathy. After blood sampling, hyperthyroidism patients were treated with methimazole at a starting dose of 30 mg daily, and ophthalmopathy patients were treated with high-dose intravenous methylprednisolone. Points the paper makes about the study in general: Ophthalmopathy was separated from stable hyperthyroidism by a 13 V-J signature model, with approximately 85% sensitivity and 81% to 82% specificity obtained in cross-validation and 80%/75% obtained in testing. Most expanded thyroid clonotypes (frequency above 0.001) were also detected in blood, suggesting blood repertoires may reflect thyroid immune responses. Sample size was not statistically predetermined, and investigators were not blinded to group allocation. In validation, progression to ophthalmopathy was predicted by the model with nearly 71% sensitivity and 72.22% specificity, a median of about 6.4 months before onset.

Amplification of TCR beta CDR3 regions was carried out from RNA transcripts. The first round of RT-PCR for the TCR CDR3 was performed with the HTBI primer set and the Qiagen OneStep RT-PCR kit. Libraries were constructed in a second round of multiplex PCR, after which size selection and purification were performed. The libraries were sequenced on an Illumina HiSeq2000 using paired-end 100 bp reads. The authors' pipeline ran thus. SOAPnuke was used to process the raw data, throwing out any read that contained adapters or uncalled bases, had a mean Phred below 15, or lacked an exact constant-primer or identifier match. COPE v1.2.5 was used to merge high-quality paired reads, and clonotypes were defined as unique nucleotide sequences. Clonotypes were aligned to IMGT TRBV, TRBD and TRBJ reference segments using MiTCR v1.1. Only V-J combinations with frequency above 0.0001, covering approximately 99% of repertoires, were analysed. A TCS score was defined as the ratio between F50 (clonal expansion) and ExV (chaos), using BLOSUM62-based TCRdist between CDR3 peptides within each V-J. Welch's t-statistics and random forest reduced roughly 540 V-J features to 13, which were used in a naive Bayes classifier (R e1071). TCRdb passed the public sequencing reads through fastp at Q25 and MiXCR, retaining productive beta sequences. Each CDR3 protein appears once, grouped with its most common genes and DNA. In this record, the V and J calls reflect TCRdb's handling and not the investigators' own analysis. Across this sample there are fewer than 550,000 distinct CDR3 sequences, with roughly 14% seen only once. Together, the top ten hold around 7.3% of the sample.

Graves' hyperthyroidism was defined as stable when no progression to ophthalmopathy occurred over 18 months of follow-up. Hyperthyroidism patients were newly diagnosed, had a disease duration of under 2 months, and were aged 18 to 65 years. Patients with uncontrolled infections, other autoimmune diseases, pregnancy or lactation were excluded. Clinical symptoms, serum thyroxine and TRAb, thyroid ultrasound, and orbital computed tomography formed the basis for the diagnoses. PBMCs were isolated from 10 ml of fresh peripheral blood by Ficoll-Paque density gradient centrifugation. Trizol reagent was used to extract total RNA, and RNA quality was then checked on an Agilent 2100 Bioanalyzer. According to the germline V gene, CDR1 reads SNHLY and CDR2 reads FYNNEI. From the cysteine up to the phenylalanine, the CDR3 has a length of 12 residues. Just the 36-base CDR3 DNA is kept, in frame starting at base 1. Trimming costs V 8 bases and J 16 bases, and their ends lie 21 bases apart.

This clonotype was found a few times. No cognate antigen has been identified for it. There are no base qualities to consult, and no much larger clone falls within one base. The receptor comes from a woman aged 18-29 years with Graves' hyperthyroidism. Rearrangement joined TRBV2 to TRBJ1-5; the D gene is unclear. Input material: blood. CDR3 region: CASCTARWRVHF. The DNA sequence is as follows: TGTGCCAGCTGTACAGCCAGGTGGCGTGTACATTTT. The CDR3 plus the reference TRBV2 and TRBJ1-5 genes for the other parts give the full variable domain: EPEVTQTPSHQVTQMGQEVILRCVPISNHLYFYWYRQILGQKVEFLVSFYNNEISEKSEIFDDQFSVERPDGSNFTLKIRSTKLEDSAMYFCASCTARWRVHFGDGTRLSIL.